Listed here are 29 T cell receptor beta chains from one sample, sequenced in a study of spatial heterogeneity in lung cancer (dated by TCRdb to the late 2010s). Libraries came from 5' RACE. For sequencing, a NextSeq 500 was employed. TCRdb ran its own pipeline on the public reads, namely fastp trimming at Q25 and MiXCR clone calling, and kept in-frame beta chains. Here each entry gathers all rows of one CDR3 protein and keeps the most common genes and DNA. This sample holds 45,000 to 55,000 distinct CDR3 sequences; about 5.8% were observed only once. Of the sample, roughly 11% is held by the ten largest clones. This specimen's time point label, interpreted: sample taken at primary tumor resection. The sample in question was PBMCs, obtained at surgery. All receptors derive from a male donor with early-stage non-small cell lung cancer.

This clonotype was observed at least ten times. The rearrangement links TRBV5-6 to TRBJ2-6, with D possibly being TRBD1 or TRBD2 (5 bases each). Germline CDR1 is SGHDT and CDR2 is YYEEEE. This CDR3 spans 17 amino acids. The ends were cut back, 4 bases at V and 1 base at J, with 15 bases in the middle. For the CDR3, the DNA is TGTGCCAGCAGCCCGGGGAGTTCAGGGTCTGGGGCCAACGTCCTGACTTTC. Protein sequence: CASSPGSSGSGANVLTF.

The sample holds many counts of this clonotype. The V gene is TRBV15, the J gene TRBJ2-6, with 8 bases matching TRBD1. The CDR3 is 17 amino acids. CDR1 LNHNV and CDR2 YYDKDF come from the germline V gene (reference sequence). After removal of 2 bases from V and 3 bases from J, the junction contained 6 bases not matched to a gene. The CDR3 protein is CATSRFQGALGANVLTF. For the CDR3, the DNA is TGTGCCACCAGCAGATTCCAGGGGGCGCTTGGGGCCAACGTCCTGACTTTC.

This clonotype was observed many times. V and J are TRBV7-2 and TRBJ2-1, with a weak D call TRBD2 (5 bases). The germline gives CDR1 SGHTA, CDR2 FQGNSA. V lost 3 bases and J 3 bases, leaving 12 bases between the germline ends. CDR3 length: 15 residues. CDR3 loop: CASSLRRAGYNEQFF. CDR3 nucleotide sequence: TGTGCCAGCAGCTTGCGGCGGGCTGGCTACAATGAGCAGTTCTTC. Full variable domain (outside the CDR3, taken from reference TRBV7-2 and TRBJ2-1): GAGVSQSPSNKVTEKGKDVELRCDPISGHTALYWYRQSLGQGLEFLIYFQGNSAPDKSGLPSDRFSAERTGGSVSTLTIQRTQQEDSAVYLCASSLRRAGYNEQFFGPGTRLTVL.

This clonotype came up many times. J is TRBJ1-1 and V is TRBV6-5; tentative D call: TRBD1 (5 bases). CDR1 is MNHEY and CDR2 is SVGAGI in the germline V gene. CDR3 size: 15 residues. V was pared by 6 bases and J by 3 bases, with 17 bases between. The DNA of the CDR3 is TGTGCCAGCAGGGAAGGGGTCCCCCGGGACACTGAAGCTTTCTTT. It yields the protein CASREGVPRDTEAFF.

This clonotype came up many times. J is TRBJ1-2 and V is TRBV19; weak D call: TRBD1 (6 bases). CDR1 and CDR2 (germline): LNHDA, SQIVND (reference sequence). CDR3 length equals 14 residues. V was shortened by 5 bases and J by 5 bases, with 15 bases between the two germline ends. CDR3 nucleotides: TGTGCCAGTAGTGTACGGACAGCGATATATGGCTACACCTTC. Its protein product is CASSVRTAIYGYTF. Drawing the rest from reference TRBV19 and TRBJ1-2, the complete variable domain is DGGITQSPKYLFRKEGQNVTLSCEQNLNHDAMYWYRQDPGQGLRLIYYSQIVNDFQKGDIAEGYSVSREKKESFPLTVTSAQKNPTAFYLCASSVRTAIYGYTFGSGTRLTVV.

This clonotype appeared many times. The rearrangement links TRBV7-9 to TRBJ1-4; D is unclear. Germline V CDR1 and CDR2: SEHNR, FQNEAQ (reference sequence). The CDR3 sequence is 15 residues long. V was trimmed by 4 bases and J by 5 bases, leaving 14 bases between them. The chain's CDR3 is CASSSRRAGNEKLFF. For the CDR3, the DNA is TGTGCCAGCAGCTCCCGTCGGGCGGGAAATGAAAAACTGTTTTTT.

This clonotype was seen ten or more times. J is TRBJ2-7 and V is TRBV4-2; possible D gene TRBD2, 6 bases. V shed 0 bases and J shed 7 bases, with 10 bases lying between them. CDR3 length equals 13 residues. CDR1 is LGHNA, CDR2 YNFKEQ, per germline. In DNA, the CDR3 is TGTGCCAGCAGCCAAGAGGGACTGGGGGAGCAGTACTTC. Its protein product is CASSQEGLGEQYF.

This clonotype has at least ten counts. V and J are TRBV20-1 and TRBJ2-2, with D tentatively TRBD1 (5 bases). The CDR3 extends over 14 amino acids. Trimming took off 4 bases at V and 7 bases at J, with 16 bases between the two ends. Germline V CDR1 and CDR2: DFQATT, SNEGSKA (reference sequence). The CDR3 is CSATRAGRVGELFF. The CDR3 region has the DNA TGCAGTGCTACTCGTGCAGGGCGAGTCGGGGAGCTGTTTTTT.

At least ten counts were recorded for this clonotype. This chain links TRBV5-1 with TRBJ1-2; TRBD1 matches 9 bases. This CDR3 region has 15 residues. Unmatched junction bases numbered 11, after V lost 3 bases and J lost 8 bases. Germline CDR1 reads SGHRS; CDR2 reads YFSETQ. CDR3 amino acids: CASSSTTGGSSGYTF. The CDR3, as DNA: TGCGCCAGCAGCTCGACGACAGGGGGTTCTTCAGGCTACACCTTC.

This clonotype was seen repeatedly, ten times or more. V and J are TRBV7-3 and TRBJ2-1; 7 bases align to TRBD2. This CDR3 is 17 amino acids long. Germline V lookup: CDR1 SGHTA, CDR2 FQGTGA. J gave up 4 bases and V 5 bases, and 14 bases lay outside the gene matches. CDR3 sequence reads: CASSLKGGEYLYNEQFF. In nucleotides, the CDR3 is TGTGCCAGCAGCCTTAAGGGAGGGGAATATCTGTACAATGAGCAGTTCTTC.

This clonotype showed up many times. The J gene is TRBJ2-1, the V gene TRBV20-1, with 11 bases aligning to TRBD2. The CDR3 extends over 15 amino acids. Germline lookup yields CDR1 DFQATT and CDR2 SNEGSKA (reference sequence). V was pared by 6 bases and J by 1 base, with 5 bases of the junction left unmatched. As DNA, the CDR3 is TGCAGTGCACCACTAGCGGGAGTGTCCTACAATGAGCAGTTCTTC. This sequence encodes CSAPLAGVSYNEQFF.

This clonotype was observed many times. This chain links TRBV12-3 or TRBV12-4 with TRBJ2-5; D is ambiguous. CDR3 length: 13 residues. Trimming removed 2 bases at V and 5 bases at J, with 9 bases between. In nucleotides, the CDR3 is TGTGCCAGCAGTTTAACCAGCAGGGAGACCCAGTACTTC. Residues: CASSLTSRETQYF.

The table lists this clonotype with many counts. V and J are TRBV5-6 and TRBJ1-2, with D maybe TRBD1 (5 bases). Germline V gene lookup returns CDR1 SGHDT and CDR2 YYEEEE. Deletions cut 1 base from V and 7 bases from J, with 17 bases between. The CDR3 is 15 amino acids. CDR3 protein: CASSLSPGKSVGYTF. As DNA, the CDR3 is TGTGCCAGCAGCTTGTCGCCAGGGAAGTCGGTTGGCTACACCTTC.

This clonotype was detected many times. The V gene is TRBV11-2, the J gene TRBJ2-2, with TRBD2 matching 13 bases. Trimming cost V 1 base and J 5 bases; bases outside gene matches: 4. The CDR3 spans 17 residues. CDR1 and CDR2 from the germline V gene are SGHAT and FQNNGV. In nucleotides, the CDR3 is TGTGCCAGCAGCTTAGGGACTAGCGGGAGCGCTACCGGGGAGCTGTTTTTT. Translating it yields CASSLGTSGSATGELFF.

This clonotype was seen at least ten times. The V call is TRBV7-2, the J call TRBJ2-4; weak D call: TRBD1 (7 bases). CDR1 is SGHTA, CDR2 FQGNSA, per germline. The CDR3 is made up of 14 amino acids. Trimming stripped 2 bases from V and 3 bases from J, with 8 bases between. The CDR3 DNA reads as TGTGCCAGCAGCTTACAGGGGGGCAAAAACATTCAGTACTTC. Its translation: CASSLQGGKNIQYF.

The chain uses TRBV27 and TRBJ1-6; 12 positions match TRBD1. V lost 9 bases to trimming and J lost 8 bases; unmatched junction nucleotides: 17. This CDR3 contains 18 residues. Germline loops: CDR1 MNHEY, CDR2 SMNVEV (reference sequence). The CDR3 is CARKGQGAVVMLDSPLHF. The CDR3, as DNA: TGTGCCAGGAAGGGACAGGGGGCCGTAGTTATGCTGGATTCACCCCTCCACTTT.

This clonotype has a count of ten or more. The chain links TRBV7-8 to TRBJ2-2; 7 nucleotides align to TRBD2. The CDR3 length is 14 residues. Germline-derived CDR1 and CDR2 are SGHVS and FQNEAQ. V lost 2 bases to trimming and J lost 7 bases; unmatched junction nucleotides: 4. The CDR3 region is CASSLSAGNGELFF. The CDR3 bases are TGTGCCAGCAGCTTATCAGCGGGAAACGGGGAGCTGTTTTTT.

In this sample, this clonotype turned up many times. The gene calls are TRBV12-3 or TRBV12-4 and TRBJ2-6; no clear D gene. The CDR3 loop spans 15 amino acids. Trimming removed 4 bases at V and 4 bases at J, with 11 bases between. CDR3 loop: CASSSDALGANVLTF. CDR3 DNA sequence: TGTGCCAGCAGTTCAGATGCGCTGGGGGCCAACGTCCTGACTTTC.

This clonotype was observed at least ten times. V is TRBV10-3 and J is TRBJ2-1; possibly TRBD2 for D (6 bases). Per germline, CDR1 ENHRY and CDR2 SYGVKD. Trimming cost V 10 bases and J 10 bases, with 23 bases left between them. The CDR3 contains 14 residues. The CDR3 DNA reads TGTGCCACCCAAGACTCACTAGCTCACTTAGAGCAGTTCTTC. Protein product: CATQDSLAHLEQFF.

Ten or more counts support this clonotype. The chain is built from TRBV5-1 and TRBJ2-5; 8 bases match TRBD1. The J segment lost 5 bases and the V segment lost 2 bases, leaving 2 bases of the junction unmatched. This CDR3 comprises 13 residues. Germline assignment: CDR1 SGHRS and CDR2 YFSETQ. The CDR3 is CASSLRQGETQYF. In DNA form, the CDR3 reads TGCGCCAGCAGCTTAAGACAGGGGGAGACCCAGTACTTC.

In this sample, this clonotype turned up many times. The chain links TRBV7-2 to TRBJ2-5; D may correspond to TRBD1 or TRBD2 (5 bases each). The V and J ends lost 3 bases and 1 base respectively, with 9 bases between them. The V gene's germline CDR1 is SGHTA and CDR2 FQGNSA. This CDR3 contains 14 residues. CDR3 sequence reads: CASSFGGGQETQYF. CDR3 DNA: TGTGCCAGCAGCTTTGGTGGGGGCCAAGAGACCCAGTACTTC.

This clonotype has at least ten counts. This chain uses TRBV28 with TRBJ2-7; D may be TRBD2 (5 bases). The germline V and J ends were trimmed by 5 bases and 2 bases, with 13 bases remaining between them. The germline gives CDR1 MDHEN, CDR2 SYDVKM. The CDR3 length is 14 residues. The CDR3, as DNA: TGTGCCAGCAGTCAAGGCGGGTCAACCTACGAGCAGTACTTC. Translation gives CASSQGGSTYEQYF.

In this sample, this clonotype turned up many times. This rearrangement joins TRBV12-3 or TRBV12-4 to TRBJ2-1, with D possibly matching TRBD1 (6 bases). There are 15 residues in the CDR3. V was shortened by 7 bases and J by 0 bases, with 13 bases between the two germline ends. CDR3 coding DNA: TGTGCCAGCAAAGGAACAGGGTCCTCCTACAATGAGCAGTTCTTC. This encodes CASKGTGSSYNEQFF.

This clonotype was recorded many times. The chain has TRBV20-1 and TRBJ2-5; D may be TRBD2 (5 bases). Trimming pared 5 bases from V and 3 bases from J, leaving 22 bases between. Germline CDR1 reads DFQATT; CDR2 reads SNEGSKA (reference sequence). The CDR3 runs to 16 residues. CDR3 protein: CSARWFGRGDEETQYF. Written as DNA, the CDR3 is TGCAGTGCTCGCTGGTTCGGTCGGGGAGATGAAGAGACCCAGTACTTC.

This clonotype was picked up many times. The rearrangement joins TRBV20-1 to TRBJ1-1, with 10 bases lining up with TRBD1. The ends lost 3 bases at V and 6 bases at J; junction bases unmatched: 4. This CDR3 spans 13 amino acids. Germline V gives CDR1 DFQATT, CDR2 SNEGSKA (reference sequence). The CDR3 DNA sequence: TGCAGTGCTAGCGACAGGGGGCGGCCTGAAGCTTTCTTT. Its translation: CSASDRGRPEAFF.

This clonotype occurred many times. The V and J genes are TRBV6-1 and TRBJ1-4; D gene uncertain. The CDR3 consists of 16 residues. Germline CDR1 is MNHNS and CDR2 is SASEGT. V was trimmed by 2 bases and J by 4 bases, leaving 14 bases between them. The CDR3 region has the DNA TGTGCCAGCAGTGAAATGCGATCCATAAGTAATGAAAAACTGTTTTTT. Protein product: CASSEMRSISNEKLFF.

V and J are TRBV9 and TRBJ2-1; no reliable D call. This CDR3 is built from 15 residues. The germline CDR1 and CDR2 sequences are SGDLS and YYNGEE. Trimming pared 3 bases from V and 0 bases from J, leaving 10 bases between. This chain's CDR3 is CASSGGWVSYNEQFF. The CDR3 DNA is TGTGCCAGCAGCGGTGGGTGGGTCTCCTACAATGAGCAGTTCTTC.

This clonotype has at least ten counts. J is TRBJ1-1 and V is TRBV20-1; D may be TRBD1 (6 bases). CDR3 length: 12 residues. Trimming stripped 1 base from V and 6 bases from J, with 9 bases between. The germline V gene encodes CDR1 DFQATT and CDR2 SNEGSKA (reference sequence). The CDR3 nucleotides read TGCAGTGCTAGAGCTGACAGGCCTGAAGCTTTCTTT. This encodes CSARADRPEAFF.

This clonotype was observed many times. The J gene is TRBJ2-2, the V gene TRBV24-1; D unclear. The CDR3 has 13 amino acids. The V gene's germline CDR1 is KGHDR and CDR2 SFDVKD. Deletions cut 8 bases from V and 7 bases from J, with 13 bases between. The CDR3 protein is CATTARWGGELFF. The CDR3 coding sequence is TGTGCCACCACAGCGAGGTGGGGCGGGGAGCTGTTTTTT.